These 13 T cell receptor beta chains share one sample of origin, sequenced in a study of human versus mouse CDR3 diversity and MHC coevolution. Sequenced by immunoSEQ multiplex PCR; TCRdb stores in-frame clones only, minus some. The profile shows roughly 86,000 clones, 90% to 95% of them singletons. Sequenced sample: naive CD4+ T cells from blood. Subset: CD45RO-negative CD62L-positive naive CD4 T cells. The receptor source for this set is a person aged 25-75 years in good health.

This chain links TRBV6-5 with TRBJ1-2; 12 positions agree with TRBD1. Germline CDR1 and CDR2: MNHEY and SVGAGI. The CDR3 runs 15 residues. Trimming cost V 5 bases and J 8 bases; bases outside gene matches: 9. This CDR3 reads CASSPRGQGAGGYTF. The CDR3 nucleotides are TGTGCCAGCAGTCCTAGGGGACAGGGGGCGGGGGGCTACACCTTC.

The V call is TRBV28, the J call TRBJ2-3, with 8 bases that match TRBD2. Looked up from germline, CDR1 is MDHEN and CDR2 is SYDVKM. This CDR3 has 15 amino acids. Trimming at V came to 4 bases and at J to 1 base, leaving 4 bases not matched to a gene. This CDR3 is CASSSAGEGTDTQYF. CDR3 nucleotide sequence: TGTGCCAGCAGTTCAGCGGGAGAGGGCACAGATACGCAGTATTTT.

The chain combines TRBV6-9 with TRBJ1-5; D is perhaps TRBD1 (6 bases). V lost 7 bases and J 0 bases, leaving 13 bases between the germline ends. Per the germline V gene, CDR1 is MNHGY and CDR2 is SVAAGI. The CDR3 is 15 amino acids. The CDR3 DNA follows: TGTGCCAGCAAAACACAGGGTTATAGCAATCAGCCCCAGCATTTT. Translating it yields CASKTQGYSNQPQHF.

V usage is TRBV9 and J usage is TRBJ2-7; D is perhaps TRBD1 (5 bases). This CDR3 is 17 amino acids long. From germline, CDR1 is SGDLS and CDR2 YYNGEE. Trimming left V 2 bases short and J 0 bases short, with 18 bases between. CDR3: CASSVGLRMDNSYEQYF. CDR3 DNA: TGTGCCAGCAGCGTCGGTCTGAGAATGGACAACTCCTACGAGCAGTACTTC.

This rearrangement joins TRBV19 to TRBJ2-5; TRBD1 aligns across 7 bases. Germline values: CDR1 LNHDA, CDR2 SQIVND (reference sequence). J lost 5 bases, V lost 9 bases, and 15 bases had no gene match. The CDR3 contains 15 residues. The chain's CDR3 is CASRINRGAGETQYF. CDR3 nucleotides: TGTGCCAGCCGGATTAACAGGGGAGCAGGGGAGACCCAGTACTTC.

The chain has TRBV25-1 and TRBJ2-2; a weak D match, TRBD2 (6 bases). CDR1 and CDR2 from the germline V gene are MGHDK and SYGVNS. This CDR3 region has 16 residues. The ends were cut back, 3 bases at V and 0 bases at J, with 11 bases in the middle. The CDR3 sequence: CASSDSAGSNTGELFF. The DNA for the CDR3 is TGTGCCAGCAGTGATAGCGCGGGGTCGAACACCGGGGAGCTGTTTTTT.

The rearrangement uses TRBV5-8 and TRBJ2-7; the match to TRBD1 covers 9 bases. With 4 bases clipped from V and 3 bases from J, the junction kept 8 bases outside the gene matches. Germline assignment: CDR1 SGHTS and CDR2 YDEGEE. The CDR3 is 15 amino acids. CDR3 in DNA: TGTGCCAGCAGCACTTGGACAGGGGCATTCTACGAGCAGTACTTC. This gives the protein CASSTWTGAFYEQYF.

DNA for the CDR3: TGTGCCAGCAGGAGGTCGACAGGGGAAGGGACCGGGGAGCTGTTTTTT. Amino acid sequence: CASRRSTGEGTGELFF. The chain is built from TRBV4-2 and TRBJ2-2, with 8 positions matching TRBD1. The CDR3 is 16 residues long. The V gene end was trimmed by 6 bases and the J gene end by 5 bases; junction bases not matched to a gene: 11. Germline CDR1 reads LGHNA; CDR2 reads YNFKEQ.

V and J are TRBV6-5 and TRBJ2-7; 8 bases are shared with TRBD1. After removal of 8 bases from V and 3 bases from J, the junction contained 6 bases not matched to a gene. This CDR3 is 13 amino acids long. The germline V gene has CDR1 MNHEY and CDR2 SVGAGI. The CDR3 is CASYRGQGYEQYF. CDR3 DNA sequence: TGTGCCAGCTACCGAGGACAGGGCTACGAGCAGTACTTC.

This chain joins TRBV10-3 and TRBJ2-1; TRBD2 aligns across 9 bases. V trimming: 6 bases; J trimming: 9 bases; junction bases outside the gene matches: 9. The CDR3 contains 14 residues. The germline V gene encodes CDR1 ENHRY and CDR2 SYGVKD. The CDR3 loop is CAIRDTGTSSEQFF. The CDR3 DNA reads as TGTGCCATCAGGGACACCGGGACTAGCTCTGAGCAGTTCTTC.

The CDR3 loop reads CASSPEPSGRAYNEQFF. In DNA, the CDR3 is TGTGCCAGCAGCCCCGAACCTAGCGGGAGGGCCTACAATGAGCAGTTCTTC. The V gene is TRBV7-9, the J gene TRBJ2-1, with 12 bases matching TRBD2. This CDR3 comprises 17 residues. CDR1 SEHNR and CDR2 FQNEAQ come from the germline V gene (reference sequence). V lost 5 bases, J lost 2 bases, and 7 bases stayed unmatched.

V and J are TRBV7-2 and TRBJ1-6; D gene ambiguous. CDR3 length: 14 amino acids. CDR1 SGHTA and CDR2 FQGNSA come from the germline V gene. V was clipped by 4 bases and J by 5 bases, with 9 bases between them. The CDR3 here is CASSSRRDNSPLHF. DNA of the CDR3: TGTGCCAGCAGCTCGAGACGGGATAATTCACCCCTCCACTTT.

The V gene is TRBV9, the J gene TRBJ1-2; D may be TRBD1 (5 bases). The CDR3 spans 13 residues. Germline loops: CDR1 SGDLS, CDR2 YYNGEE. The V and J ends lost 6 bases and 8 bases respectively, with 17 bases between them. CDR3 loop: CASTVGGNFGYTF. The CDR3 DNA is TGTGCCAGCACCGTCGGGGGGAACTTCGGCTACACCTTC.